This is a list of T cell receptor beta chains from one sample in a study of blood T cell repertoires in COVID-19. Repertoires were generated with immunoSEQ multiplex PCR, while TCRdb's copy carries only in-frame clones and drops some. The data contain about 200,000 clones, around 75% of them singletons. The sequenced sample was peripheral blood. Receptors were obtained from a woman aged 40-49 years with COVID-19, enrolled during active disease. Both conserved end residues are part of each CDR3. A D gene is named only where the DNA matches it firmly. Rows may omit the clone size; those that give it use once, few, many or a size class.

V gene: TRBV27
J gene: TRBJ1-5
clone size: -
D gene: TRBD1
CDR3 DNA: TGTGCCAGCAGTTCCGCGACAGGGGGTAATCAGCCCCAGCATTTT
CDR3 protein: CASSSATGGNQPQHF

V gene: TRBV27
J gene: TRBJ1-6
clone size: -
D gene: -
CDR3 DNA: TGTGCCAGCAGTTTCCGCGGGTTCTCCGGCGGTTCACCCCTCCACTTT
CDR3 protein: CASSFRGFSGGSPLHF

V gene: TRBV11-2
J gene: TRBJ2-4
clone size: -
D gene: -
CDR3 DNA: TGTGCCAGCAGCTTTCAGGGGATCAAAAACATTCAGTACTTC
CDR3 protein: CASSFQGIKNIQYF

V gene: TRBV27
J gene: TRBJ2-1
clone size: few
D gene: -
CDR3 DNA: TGTGCCAGCAGTTCGGGGAGTTTCGATGAGCAGTTCTTC
CDR3 protein: CASSSGSFDEQFF

V gene: TRBV3-1/TRBV3-2
J gene: TRBJ2-1
clone size: -
D gene: TRBD2
CDR3 DNA: TGTGCCAGCAGCCAAGGAAATAGACTAGCGGGAGACAATGAGCAGTTCTTC
CDR3 protein: CASSQGNRLAGDNEQFF

V gene: TRBV7-9
J gene: TRBJ2-2
clone size: -
D gene: -
CDR3 DNA: TGTGCCAGCAGCTCCTCACCACTAAGCGGAGTGGGGAACACCGGGGAGCTGTTTTTT
CDR3 protein: CASSSSPLSGVGNTGELFF

V gene: TRBV18
J gene: TRBJ2-5
clone size: -
D gene: -
CDR3 DNA: TGTGCCAGCTCCCCCACGCGGGAGACCCAGTACTTC
CDR3 protein: CASSPTRETQYF

V gene: TRBV30
J gene: TRBJ1-5
clone size: few
D gene: -
CDR3 DNA: TGTGCCTGGAGTGGACAGGGCAATCAGCCCCAGCATTTT
CDR3 protein: CAWSGQGNQPQHF

V gene: TRBV18
J gene: TRBJ2-7
clone size: -
D gene: TRBD2
CDR3 DNA: TGTGCCAGCTCACCACCCTCGGGGGGAACCTTCTACGAGCAGTACTTC
CDR3 protein: CASSPPSGGTFYEQYF

V gene: TRBV4-1
J gene: TRBJ2-1
clone size: -
D gene: TRBD1
CDR3 DNA: TGCGCCAGCAGCCAAGATCACGGAACAGGGGGCTTTAAGTTCTTC
CDR3 protein: CASSQDHGTGGFKFF

V gene: TRBV7-2
J gene: TRBJ2-5
clone size: once
D gene: TRBD2
CDR3 DNA: TGTGCCAGCAGCTTAACTAGCGGGGGCTCGTACCAAGAGACCCAGTACTTC
CDR3 protein: CASSLTSGGSYQETQYF

V gene: TRBV27
J gene: TRBJ2-1
clone size: -
D gene: TRBD2
CDR3 DNA: TGTGCCAGCAGTAAACTAGCGGGACGAGAACGTGGCAATGAGCAGTTCTTC
CDR3 protein: CASSKLAGRERGNEQFF

V gene: TRBV7-2
J gene: TRBJ2-3
clone size: -
D gene: TRBD2
CDR3 DNA: TGTGCCAGCACCTCGTCCCCGGGACTACCGTTTACAGATACGCAGTATTTT
CDR3 protein: CASTSSPGLPFTDTQYF

V gene: TRBV18
J gene: TRBJ1-6
clone size: -
D gene: TRBD1
CDR3 DNA: TGTGCCAGCTCACGACAGGGGGGTATCGGATCACCCCTCCACTTT
CDR3 protein: CASSRQGGIGSPLHF

V gene: TRBV28
J gene: TRBJ1-2
clone size: -
D gene: -
CDR3 DNA: TGTGCCACTGAGCGGGGCCACAACTATGGCTACACCTTC
CDR3 protein: CATERGHNYGYTF

V gene: TRBV27
J gene: TRBJ2-5
clone size: -
D gene: -
CDR3 DNA: TGTGCCAGCAGTCAGAGCCCCGGACAGTGGGAGACCCAGTACTTC
CDR3 protein: CASSQSPGQWETQYF

V gene: TRBV19
J gene: TRBJ2-2
clone size: -
D gene: -
CDR3 DNA: TGTGCCAGCAGCCAAGAGGTAGAGCTGTTTTTT
CDR3 protein: CASSQEVELFF

V gene: TRBV18
J gene: TRBJ1-2
clone size: -
D gene: -
CDR3 DNA: TGTGCCAGCTCACCGGGAGCCCCATCCTTATTAGGTGGCTACACCTTC
CDR3 protein: CASSPGAPSLLGGYTF

V gene: TRBV6-5
J gene: TRBJ1-6
clone size: few
D gene: TRBD1
CDR3 DNA: TGTGCCAGCAGTTACGACTCGGGACAGGGGGTCTCACCCCTCCACTTT
CDR3 protein: CASSYDSGQGVSPLHF

V gene: TRBV27
J gene: TRBJ1-5
clone size: -
D gene: -
CDR3 DNA: TGTGCCAGCAGTTTAAGGGGGACACCCGATGATTATAGCAATCAGCCCCAGCATTTT
CDR3 protein: CASSLRGTPDDYSNQPQHF

V gene: TRBV19
J gene: TRBJ1-1
clone size: -
D gene: -
CDR3 DNA: TGTGCCAGTAGGGGCACCGGGACACCGAACACTGAAGCTTTCTTT
CDR3 protein: CASRGTGTPNTEAFF

V gene: TRBV7-6
J gene: TRBJ1-6
clone size: -
D gene: TRBD1
CDR3 DNA: TGTGCCAGCAGCTCCGCCACCGGGACAGGGGCACACTCACCCCTCCACTTT
CDR3 protein: CASSSATGTGAHSPLHF

V gene: TRBV4-3
J gene: TRBJ1-4
clone size: -
D gene: -
CDR3 DNA: TGCGCCAGCAGCCACCCGGCAGGACAGACAACTAATGAAAAACTGTTTTTT
CDR3 protein: CASSHPAGQTTNEKLFF

V gene: TRBV21-1
J gene: TRBJ2-1
clone size: -
D gene: -
CDR3 DNA: TGTGCCAGCAGCAAACGGAGCGGGGGGCCCCAATCCTCCTACAATGAGCAGTTCTTC
CDR3 protein: CASSKRSGGPQSSYNEQFF

V gene: TRBV2
J gene: TRBJ2-1
clone size: -
D gene: -
CDR3 DNA: TGTGCCAGCAGTGTTGTTAGCGGTTCCTACAATGAGCAGTTCTTC
CDR3 protein: CASSVVSGSYNEQFF

V gene: TRBV7-2
J gene: TRBJ2-2
clone size: few
D gene: TRBD2
CDR3 DNA: TGTGCCAGCAGCTCGTCTCCGGGACTAAACACCGGGGAGCTGTTTTTT
CDR3 protein: CASSSSPGLNTGELFF

V gene: TRBV11-2
J gene: TRBJ2-7
clone size: few
D gene: -
CDR3 DNA: TGTGCCAGCAGCTTTCGGGGATCCTACGAGCAGTACTTC
CDR3 protein: CASSFRGSYEQYF

V gene: TRBV11-3
J gene: TRBJ2-1
clone size: many
D gene: TRBD2
CDR3 DNA: TGTGCCAGCAGCTTAGGACTAGCTAAGAATGAGCAGTTCTTC
CDR3 protein: CASSLGLAKNEQFF

V gene: TRBV7-2
J gene: TRBJ2-3
clone size: many
D gene: TRBD2
CDR3 DNA: TGTGCCAGCAGCTTGACTAGCGGGTACACAGATACGCAGTATTTT
CDR3 protein: CASSLTSGYTDTQYF

V gene: TRBV6-5
J gene: TRBJ1-2
clone size: few
D gene: TRBD1
CDR3 DNA: TGTGCCAGCAGTTACTCTCCAGGGGGGTATGGCTACACCTTC
CDR3 protein: CASSYSPGGYGYTF

V gene: TRBV11-2
J gene: TRBJ1-3
clone size: -
D gene: -
CDR3 DNA: TGTGCCAGCAGCTTAGCATATACGGGGTCCGGAAACACCATATATTTT
CDR3 protein: CASSLAYTGSGNTIYF

V gene: TRBV7-9
J gene: TRBJ1-1
clone size: -
D gene: -
CDR3 DNA: TGTGCCAGCAGCTTAGCTGTAGTTCACCCTGAAGCTTTCTTT
CDR3 protein: CASSLAVVHPEAFF

V gene: TRBV19
J gene: TRBJ2-7
clone size: -
D gene: -
CDR3 DNA: TGTGCCAGTAGTATACACGGTAGCGAGCAGTACTTC
CDR3 protein: CASSIHGSEQYF

V gene: TRBV7-2
J gene: TRBJ2-7
clone size: few
D gene: TRBD1
CDR3 DNA: TGTGCCAGCAGCCTGGACAGGGCCTCCTACGAGCAGTACTTC
CDR3 protein: CASSLDRASYEQYF

V gene: TRBV18
J gene: TRBJ1-2
clone size: -
D gene: -
CDR3 DNA: TGTGCCAGCTCACACGGGGAGGGCTACACCTTC
CDR3 protein: CASSHGEGYTF

V gene: TRBV6-5
J gene: TRBJ1-2
clone size: -
D gene: TRBD1
CDR3 DNA: TGTGCCAGCAGTTCTCGACAGGGGGCAGGAGGCTACACCTTC
CDR3 protein: CASSSRQGAGGYTF

V gene: TRBV6-5
J gene: TRBJ2-7
clone size: -
D gene: -
CDR3 DNA: TGTGCCAGCAGTTACTCAAATAGCGGCTCCCACGAGCAGTACTTC
CDR3 protein: CASSYSNSGSHEQYF

V gene: TRBV7-6
J gene: TRBJ2-2
clone size: -
D gene: -
CDR3 DNA: TGTGCCAGCAGCTTAAGACAAAGGACGAACACCGGGGAGCTGTTTTTT
CDR3 protein: CASSLRQRTNTGELFF

V gene: TRBV5-8
J gene: TRBJ2-2
clone size: -
D gene: TRBD1
CDR3 DNA: TGTGCCAGCAGCTCAACCGGGACAGGGCTAGGGGAGCTGTTTTTT
CDR3 protein: CASSSTGTGLGELFF

V gene: TRBV1
J gene: TRBJ2-3
clone size: many
D gene: -
CDR3 DNA: TGCACCACCCCCCCAGCGCGCACAGATACGCAGTATTTT
CDR3 protein: CTTPPARTDTQYF

V gene: TRBV5-1
J gene: TRBJ1-4
clone size: -
D gene: TRBD1
CDR3 DNA: TGCGCCAGCAGCCCAGGACAGGGGGCGCGTGAAAAACTGTTTTTT
CDR3 protein: CASSPGQGAREKLFF

V gene: TRBV9
J gene: TRBJ2-3
clone size: -
D gene: TRBD1
CDR3 DNA: TGTGCCAGCGGAACAGGGGTCAATACGCAGTATTTT
CDR3 protein: CASGTGVNTQYF

V gene: TRBV10-3
J gene: TRBJ2-2
clone size: -
D gene: TRBD2
CDR3 DNA: TGTGCCATCAGCCAGGAACCCTGGACTAGCGGGAACACCGGGGAGCTGTTTTTT
CDR3 protein: CAISQEPWTSGNTGELFF

V gene: TRBV11-2
J gene: TRBJ2-5
clone size: -
D gene: TRBD1
CDR3 DNA: TGTGCCAGCAGCGTCCAGGACAGGGAAGAGACCCAGTACTTC
CDR3 protein: CASSVQDREETQYF

V gene: TRBV10-1
J gene: TRBJ2-1
clone size: -
D gene: TRBD2
CDR3 DNA: TGCGCCAGCAGTGGTTCGACTAGCGGGTACAATGAGCAGTTCTTC
CDR3 protein: CASSGSTSGYNEQFF

V gene: TRBV4-1
J gene: TRBJ1-1
clone size: -
D gene: TRBD1
CDR3 DNA: TGCGCCAGCAGCCAAGACCCAGGGGGTAACACTGAAGCTTTCTTT
CDR3 protein: CASSQDPGGNTEAFF